Listed below are T cell receptor beta chains from one sample, sequenced in a study of shared clonotypes between healthy human individuals. Assay used: immunoSEQ multiplex PCR; TCRdb lists only in-frame clones, some missing. The table shows roughly 760,000 clones, with around two thirds occurring only once. The sequenced material came from memory CD4+ T cells sorted from blood. These receptors all come from a woman in her 30s in good health. The CDR3 runs from the conserved cysteine through the conserved F or W. A D gene is named only where the DNA matches it firmly. Rows give clone size only sometimes, using once, few, many, or a class for an expanded clone.

length: 14
V: TRBV27
D: TRBD1
J: TRBJ2-7
size: NA
CDR3: CASSPGQPLYEQYF
DNA: TGTGCCAGCAGTCCGGGACAGCCTCTCTACGAGCAGTACTTC

length: 17
V: TRBV7-8
D: TRBD2
J: TRBJ2-3
size: NA
CDR3: CASSSSGTSGDTDTQYF
DNA: TGTGCCAGCAGCTCCTCTGGGACTAGCGGGGACACAGATACGCAGTATTTT

length: 18
V: TRBV15
D: NA
J: TRBJ1-4
size: NA
CDR3: CATSRDRGQVGVNEKLFF
DNA: TGTGCCACCAGCAGAGATCGCGGCCAAGTGGGGGTTAATGAAAAACTGTTTTTT

length: 14
V: TRBV11-2
D: NA
J: TRBJ2-3
size: NA
CDR3: CASSLGGHPDTQYF
DNA: TGTGCCAGCAGCTTAGGGGGCCACCCAGATACGCAGTATTTT

length: 15
V: TRBV28
D: NA
J: TRBJ1-5
size: NA
CDR3: CASSLGGTSNQPQHF
DNA: TGTGCCAGCAGTTTAGGCGGGACGAGCAATCAGCCCCAGCATTTT

length: 15
V: TRBV5-4
D: TRBD1
J: TRBJ2-1
size: NA
CDR3: CASSRGGQGYNEQFF
DNA: TGTGCCAGCAGCCGAGGGGGACAGGGGTACAATGAGCAGTTCTTC

length: 13
V: TRBV29-1
D: NA
J: TRBJ2-2
size: NA
CDR3: CSSKTDNTGELFF
DNA: TGCAGCTCGAAGACTGATAACACCGGGGAGCTGTTTTTT

length: 13
V: TRBV27
D: NA
J: TRBJ1-2
size: once
CDR3: CASSFGTTYGYTF
DNA: TGTGCCAGCAGTTTCGGGACCACCTATGGCTACACCTTC

length: 12
V: TRBV6-1
D: NA
J: TRBJ1-5
size: NA
CDR3: CASSEAFQPQHF
DNA: TGTGCCAGCAGTGAAGCATTTCAGCCCCAGCATTTT

length: 15
V: TRBV5-1
D: NA
J: TRBJ2-5
size: once
CDR3: CASSAGGPGEETQYF
DNA: TGCGCCAGCAGCGCGGGTGGGCCAGGGGAAGAGACCCAGTACTTC

length: 15
V: TRBV28
D: NA
J: TRBJ1-1
size: NA
CDR3: CASRPRGGKNTEAFF
DNA: TGTGCCAGCAGGCCGAGAGGGGGGAAGAACACTGAAGCTTTCTTT

length: 14
V: TRBV5-3
D: NA
J: TRBJ2-5
size: few
CDR3: CARSLGPTGQTQYF
DNA: TGTGCCAGAAGTTTGGGACCGACCGGCCAGACCCAGTACTTC

length: 15
V: TRBV27
D: NA
J: TRBJ1-5
size: once
CDR3: CASSPTGSSNQPQHF
DNA: TGTGCCAGCAGTCCGACGGGCTCTAGCAATCAGCCCCAGCATTTT

length: 15
V: TRBV30
D: TRBD1
J: TRBJ2-1
size: few
CDR3: CAWSEGQGAYNEQFF
DNA: TGTGCCTGGAGTGAAGGACAGGGGGCCTACAATGAGCAGTTCTTC

length: 14
V: TRBV10-3
D: TRBD2
J: TRBJ2-7
size: NA
CDR3: CAISAGGSSYEQYF
DNA: TGTGCCATCAGTGCGGGGGGGAGCTCCTACGAGCAGTACTTC

length: 16
V: TRBV5-4
D: NA
J: TRBJ2-1
size: once
CDR3: CASSFGGTSSYNEQFF
DNA: TGTGCCAGCAGCTTTGGCGGGACGAGCTCCTACAATGAGCAGTTCTTC

length: 15
V: TRBV2
D: NA
J: TRBJ1-2
size: few
CDR3: CASSEGALDVYGYTF
DNA: TGTGCCAGCAGTGAAGGGGCCCTGGACGTCTATGGCTACACCTTC

length: 14
V: TRBV6-6
D: NA
J: TRBJ1-2
size: NA
CDR3: CASIRGGTERGYTF
DNA: TGTGCCAGCATTCGAGGGGGAACTGAACGCGGCTACACCTTC

length: 12
V: TRBV5-1
D: NA
J: TRBJ1-2
size: NA
CDR3: CASSADGYGYTF
DNA: TGCGCCAGCAGCGCAGACGGCTATGGCTACACCTTC

length: 19
V: TRBV7-9
D: TRBD2
J: TRBJ2-2
size: few
CDR3: CASSSHRTSGRAHTGELFF
DNA: TGTGCCAGCAGCTCCCACCGGACTAGCGGGAGGGCGCACACCGGGGAGCTGTTTTTT

length: 17
V: TRBV9
D: NA
J: TRBJ2-6
size: NA
CDR3: CASSAPSQGLGANVLTF
DNA: TGTGCCAGCAGCGCACCATCCCAGGGACTTGGGGCCAACGTCCTGACTTTC

length: 15
V: TRBV6-1
D: TRBD1
J: TRBJ1-1
size: NA
CDR3: CASRTRTGASVEAFF
DNA: TGTGCCAGCAGAACCCGGACAGGGGCCTCGGTTGAAGCTTTCTTT

length: 18
V: TRBV28
D: TRBD1
J: TRBJ1-5
size: NA
CDR3: CASNLTPGQTGGNQPQHF
DNA: TGTGCCAGCAACCTAACCCCGGGACAGACAGGCGGCAATCAGCCCCAGCATTTT

length: 16
V: TRBV5-1
D: TRBD2
J: TRBJ2-1
size: once
CDR3: CASSRQSGVSYNEQFF
DNA: TGCGCCAGCAGTCGACAGAGCGGGGTCTCCTACAATGAGCAGTTCTTC

length: 14
V: TRBV19
D: NA
J: TRBJ2-1
size: NA
CDR3: CASSIGGPYNEQFF
DNA: TGTGCCAGTAGTATAGGGGGCCCCTACAATGAGCAGTTCTTC

length: 15
V: TRBV5-1
D: TRBD2
J: TRBJ2-7
size: NA
CDR3: CASRPSGGSSYEQYF
DNA: TGCGCCAGCAGGCCTAGCGGGGGGAGCTCCTACGAGCAGTACTTC

length: 17
V: TRBV5-1
D: TRBD2
J: TRBJ2-1
size: once
CDR3: CASSLDDRLAGANEQFF
DNA: TGCGCCAGCAGCTTGGATGATCGACTAGCGGGAGCGAATGAGCAGTTCTTC

length: 15
V: TRBV11-2
D: TRBD2
J: TRBJ2-1
size: NA
CDR3: CASSLNAGGGNEQFF
DNA: TGTGCCAGCAGCTTAAATGCGGGAGGCGGCAATGAGCAGTTCTTC

length: 12
V: TRBV28
D: NA
J: TRBJ2-3
size: NA
CDR3: CASSSYYDTQYF
DNA: TGTGCCAGCAGTTCATACTACGATACGCAGTATTTT

length: 15
V: TRBV2
D: NA
J: TRBJ2-2
size: NA
CDR3: CASSETTGAVGELFF
DNA: TGTGCCAGCAGCGAGACTACGGGAGCGGTCGGGGAGCTGTTTTTT

length: 14
V: TRBV10-3
D: NA
J: TRBJ1-5
size: once
CDR3: CAISESGGNQPQHF
DNA: TGTGCCATCAGTGAGTCAGGGGGCAATCAGCCCCAGCATTTT

length: 15
V: TRBV25-1
D: NA
J: TRBJ2-5
size: few
CDR3: CASSVAHVTKETQYF
DNA: TGTGCCAGCAGCGTAGCGCACGTGACGAAAGAGACCCAGTACTTC

length: 16
V: TRBV18
D: NA
J: TRBJ2-2
size: NA
CDR3: CASSPRGQANTGELFF
DNA: TGTGCCAGCTCACCTCGCGGGCAAGCGAACACCGGGGAGCTGTTTTTT

length: 15
V: TRBV5-1
D: NA
J: TRBJ2-2
size: NA
CDR3: CASSPGTANTGELFF
DNA: TGCGCCAGCAGTCCTGGGACGGCGAACACCGGGGAGCTGTTTTTT

length: 14
V: TRBV7-7
D: NA
J: TRBJ2-7
size: NA
CDR3: CASSLRTDSDEQYF
DNA: TGTGCCAGCAGCTTACGGACGGACAGCGACGAGCAGTACTTC

length: 17
V: TRBV7-8
D: TRBD2
J: TRBJ2-7
size: NA
CDR3: CASSLGLDGTSGYEQYF
DNA: TGTGCCAGCAGCTTAGGCCTAGACGGGACTAGTGGATACGAGCAGTACTTC

length: 14
V: TRBV6-5
D: TRBD2
J: TRBJ2-1
size: NA
CDR3: CASRAGLASQEQFF
DNA: TGTGCCAGCAGGGCGGGACTAGCGTCACAGGAGCAGTTCTTC

length: 9
V: TRBV7-5
D: NA
J: TRBJ2-7
size: NA
CDR3: CAAPGKQYF
DNA: TGTGCCGCCCCGGGGAAGCAGTACTTC

length: 12
V: TRBV6-8
D: NA
J: TRBJ2-7
size: many
CDR3: CASRGSPYEQYF
DNA: TGTGCCAGCCGGGGGTCGCCCTACGAGCAGTACTTC

length: 16
V: TRBV6-4
D: TRBD2
J: TRBJ2-1
size: NA
CDR3: CASSGLGLAGYNEQFF
DNA: TGTGCCAGCAGTGGTTTGGGACTAGCGGGGTACAATGAGCAGTTCTTC